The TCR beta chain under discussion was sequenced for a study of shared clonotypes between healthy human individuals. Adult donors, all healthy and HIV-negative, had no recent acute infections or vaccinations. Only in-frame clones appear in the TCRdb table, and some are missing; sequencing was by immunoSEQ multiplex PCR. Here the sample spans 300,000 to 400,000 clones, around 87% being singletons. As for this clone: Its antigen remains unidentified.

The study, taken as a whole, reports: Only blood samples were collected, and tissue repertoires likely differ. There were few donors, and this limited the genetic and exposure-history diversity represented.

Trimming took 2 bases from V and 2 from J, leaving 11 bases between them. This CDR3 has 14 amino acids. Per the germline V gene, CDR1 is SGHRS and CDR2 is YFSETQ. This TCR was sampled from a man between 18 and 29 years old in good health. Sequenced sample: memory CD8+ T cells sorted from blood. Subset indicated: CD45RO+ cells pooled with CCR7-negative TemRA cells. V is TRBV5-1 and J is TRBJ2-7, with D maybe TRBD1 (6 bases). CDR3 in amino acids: CASSFTGSTYEQYF. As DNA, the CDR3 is TGCGCCAGCAGCTTCACAGGGTCGACCTACGAGCAGTACTTC. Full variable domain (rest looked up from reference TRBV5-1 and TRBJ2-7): KAGVTQTPRYLIKTRGQQVTLSCSPISGHRSVSWYQQTPGQGLQFLFEYFSETQRNKGNFPGRFSGRQFSNSRSEMNVSTLELGDSALYLCASSFTGSTYEQYFGPGTRLTVT.